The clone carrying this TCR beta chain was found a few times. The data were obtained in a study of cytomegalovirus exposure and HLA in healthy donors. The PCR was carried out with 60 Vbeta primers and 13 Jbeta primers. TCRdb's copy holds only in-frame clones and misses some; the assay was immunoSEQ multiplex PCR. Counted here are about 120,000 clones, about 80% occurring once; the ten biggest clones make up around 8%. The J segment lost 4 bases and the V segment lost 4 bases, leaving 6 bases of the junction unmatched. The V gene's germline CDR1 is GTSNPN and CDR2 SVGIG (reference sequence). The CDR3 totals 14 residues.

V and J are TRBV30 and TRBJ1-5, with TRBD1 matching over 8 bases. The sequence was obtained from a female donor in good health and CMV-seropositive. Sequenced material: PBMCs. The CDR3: CAWTPGGWNQPQHF. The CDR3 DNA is TGTGCCTGGACCCCAGGGGGCTGGAATCAGCCCCAGCATTTT. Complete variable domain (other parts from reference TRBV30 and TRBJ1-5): SQTIHQWPATLVQPVGSPLSLECTVEGTSNPNLYWYRQAAGRGLQLLFYSVGIGQISSEVPQNLSASRPQDRQFILSSKKLLLSDSGFYLCAWTPGGWNQPQHFGDGTRLSIL.